The rows below give T cell receptor beta chains drawn from one sample of a study of blood T cells in healthy people across ages. TCRdb re-analysed the 5' RACE reads in MiXCR, keeping a single row per CDR3 protein. Among more than 1.4 million distinct CDR3 sequences, 40% to 50% were seen once, and the ten largest hold roughly 7.9%. The specimen was blood. The source of these receptors is a woman younger than 30 in good health. CDR3s include the opening cysteine and the closing phenylalanine or tryptophan. The order of the fields is V gene, clone size, J gene, D gene, CDR3 DNA, CDR3 protein. D genes are given only for firm matches. Clone size appears in some rows only: once, few, many, or a class for an expanded clone.

v_gene: TRBV5-1; abundance: few; j_gene: TRBJ2-1; d_gene: NA; CDR3nt: TGCGCCAGCAGCTGGACCGATAGCTCCTACAATGAGCAGTTCTTC; CDR3aa: CASSWTDSSYNEQFF
v_gene: TRBV3-1; abundance: NA; j_gene: TRBJ1-1; d_gene: NA; CDR3nt: TGTGCCAGCAGCCAACTGTCGGGTTCTGAAGCTTTCTTT; CDR3aa: CASSQLSGSEAFF
v_gene: TRBV18; abundance: NA; j_gene: TRBJ2-7; d_gene: TRBD1; CDR3nt: TGTGCCAGCTCACCACTGACAGGGGTAGGGAGATACGAGCAGTACTTC; CDR3aa: CASSPLTGVGRYEQYF
v_gene: TRBV29-1; abundance: NA; j_gene: TRBJ1-1; d_gene: NA; CDR3nt: TGCAGCGTTGAAAAAGTCGAAAGGGCTGAAGCTTTCTTT; CDR3aa: CSVEKVERAEAFF
v_gene: TRBV6-6; abundance: NA; j_gene: TRBJ2-4; d_gene: TRBD1; CDR3nt: TGTGCCAGCAGTTCCGGGGACAGTCTTCTAGCCAAAAACATTCAGTACTTC; CDR3aa: CASSSGDSLLAKNIQYF
v_gene: TRBV29-1; abundance: NA; j_gene: TRBJ1-1; d_gene: NA; CDR3nt: TGCAGCGTTGAAAAGGGGCAAAACACTGAAGCTTTCTTT; CDR3aa: CSVEKGQNTEAFF
v_gene: TRBV10-3; abundance: NA; j_gene: TRBJ1-2; d_gene: NA; CDR3nt: TGTGCCATCAGTGAGTTTGAGGGGCGTGAAGGCTACACCTTC; CDR3aa: CAISEFEGREGYTF
v_gene: TRBV11-2; abundance: few; j_gene: TRBJ1-2; d_gene: TRBD1; CDR3nt: TGTGCCAGCAGCGTCGGACAGGGTTGGGGCTACACCTTC; CDR3aa: CASSVGQGWGYTF
v_gene: TRBV20-1; abundance: NA; j_gene: TRBJ1-2; d_gene: TRBD1; CDR3nt: TGCAGTGCTGAAACCCAGGGGGGGGCGCGAGGCTACACCTTC; CDR3aa: CSAETQGGARGYTF
v_gene: TRBV3-1; abundance: few; j_gene: TRBJ2-3; d_gene: TRBD2; CDR3nt: TGTGCCAGCAGCCAAGGAGGCGGAACTAGCGGATTCCGCTACACAGATACGCAGTATTTT; CDR3aa: CASSQGGGTSGFRYTDTQYF
v_gene: TRBV3-1; abundance: NA; j_gene: TRBJ1-1; d_gene: NA; CDR3nt: TGTGCCAGCAGCCAAGATACGGGGAACACTGAAGCTTTCTTT; CDR3aa: CASSQDTGNTEAFF
v_gene: TRBV16; abundance: once; j_gene: TRBJ2-7; d_gene: NA; CDR3nt: TGTGCCAGCAGCCAATCTCAGGATGGCGAGCAGTACTTC; CDR3aa: CASSQSQDGEQYF
v_gene: TRBV11-2; abundance: few; j_gene: TRBJ2-5; d_gene: NA; CDR3nt: TGTGCCAGCAGCTCTAAGTTTGAGCAGTACTTC; CDR3aa: CASSSKFEQYF
v_gene: TRBV15; abundance: NA; j_gene: TRBJ2-4; d_gene: NA; CDR3nt: TGTGCCATCACGCCGTCCGTGGCCAAAAACATTCAGTACTTC; CDR3aa: CAITPSVAKNIQYF
v_gene: TRBV10-3; abundance: NA; j_gene: TRBJ2-5; d_gene: TRBD1; CDR3nt: TGTGCCATAGGGAAAGCGACAGGGGGCGTGGGAGAGACCCAGTACTTC; CDR3aa: CAIGKATGGVGETQYF
v_gene: TRBV7-2; abundance: NA; j_gene: TRBJ2-3; d_gene: NA; CDR3nt: TGTGCCAGCAGCCCCCTCGTATTTGGAGATACGCAGTATTTT; CDR3aa: CASSPLVFGDTQYF
v_gene: TRBV12-3/TRBV12-4; abundance: NA; j_gene: TRBJ2-2; d_gene: TRBD2; CDR3nt: TGTGCCAGCAGGACTAGCGGGAGACCCGGGGAGCTGTTTTTT; CDR3aa: CASRTSGRPGELFF
v_gene: TRBV6-1; abundance: many; j_gene: TRBJ1-1; d_gene: NA; CDR3nt: TGTGCCAGCACCCTAGAAGGCGTCACTGAAGCTTTCTTT; CDR3aa: CASTLEGVTEAFF
v_gene: TRBV6-1; abundance: NA; j_gene: TRBJ2-7; d_gene: NA; CDR3nt: TGTGCCAGCAGTGAAGCTGGCAGCACCTACGAGCAGTACTTC; CDR3aa: CASSEAGSTYEQYF
v_gene: TRBV6-5; abundance: NA; j_gene: TRBJ2-3; d_gene: TRBD1; CDR3nt: TGTGCCAGCCTCAGGGGGCGCGGATCCGATACGCAGTATTTT; CDR3aa: CASLRGRGSDTQYF
v_gene: TRBV6-2/TRBV6-3; abundance: NA; j_gene: TRBJ2-5; d_gene: NA; CDR3nt: TGTGCCAGCAGTTACTCGATGGCATATCAAGAGACCCAGTACTTC; CDR3aa: CASSYSMAYQETQYF
v_gene: TRBV5-6; abundance: once; j_gene: TRBJ2-1; d_gene: TRBD2; CDR3nt: TGTGCCAGCAGCTTTAGCGAGCGGGAGTCCTACAATGAGCAGTTCTTC; CDR3aa: CASSFSERESYNEQFF
v_gene: TRBV24-1; abundance: few; j_gene: TRBJ2-3; d_gene: TRBD2; CDR3nt: TGTGCCACCAGTGATCCGACTAGCGGGAGGGAGGATACGCAGTATTTT; CDR3aa: CATSDPTSGREDTQYF
v_gene: TRBV21-1; abundance: few; j_gene: TRBJ1-2; d_gene: NA; CDR3nt: TGTGCCAGCACCTTGGACAGGGGGAACTATGGCTACACCTTC; CDR3aa: CASTLDRGNYGYTF
v_gene: TRBV12-3/TRBV12-4; abundance: few; j_gene: TRBJ2-5; d_gene: TRBD1; CDR3nt: TGTGCCAGCAGTTTAGCGCCGGGACAGTGGGAGCAGTACTTC; CDR3aa: CASSLAPGQWEQYF
v_gene: TRBV6-5; abundance: once; j_gene: TRBJ2-6; d_gene: NA; CDR3nt: TGTGCCAGCAGTTACTCGCCAGGGACTGGGGCCAACGTCCTGACTTTC; CDR3aa: CASSYSPGTGANVLTF
v_gene: TRBV27; abundance: NA; j_gene: TRBJ1-1; d_gene: NA; CDR3nt: TGTGCCAGCAGGGTGTCTTGGACACTGAACACTGAAGCTTTCTTT; CDR3aa: CASRVSWTLNTEAFF
v_gene: TRBV12-3/TRBV12-4; abundance: few; j_gene: TRBJ2-1; d_gene: NA; CDR3nt: TGTGCCAGCAGTTTAGCGGGAGTTTTCGGCAATGAGCAGTTCTTC; CDR3aa: CASSLAGVFGNEQFF
v_gene: TRBV6-5; abundance: NA; j_gene: TRBJ2-7; d_gene: NA; CDR3nt: TGTGCCAGCAGCCGGGGCCGGGCAGCTCACTCCTACGAGCAGTACTTC; CDR3aa: CASSRGRAAHSYEQYF
v_gene: TRBV5-1; abundance: few; j_gene: TRBJ2-7; d_gene: NA; CDR3nt: TGTGCCAGCAGCCCAAACAGGGGAGGCTACGAGCAGTACTTC; CDR3aa: CASSPNRGGYEQYF
v_gene: TRBV29-1; abundance: NA; j_gene: TRBJ1-2; d_gene: NA; CDR3nt: TGCAGCGTTCCTGCAGGGGTTTATGGCTACACCTTC; CDR3aa: CSVPAGVYGYTF
v_gene: TRBV7-8; abundance: few; j_gene: TRBJ2-1; d_gene: NA; CDR3nt: TGTGCCAGCAGCCGACGGACTTATCCCTCCTACAATGAGCAGTTCTTC; CDR3aa: CASSRRTYPSYNEQFF
v_gene: TRBV3-1; abundance: NA; j_gene: TRBJ1-1; d_gene: NA; CDR3nt: TGTGCCAGCAGCCAAGAGTATGGCACCGGGGGAACGAACACTGAAGCTTTCTTT; CDR3aa: CASSQEYGTGGTNTEAFF
v_gene: TRBV12-3/TRBV12-4; abundance: few; j_gene: TRBJ2-7; d_gene: NA; CDR3nt: TGTGCCAGCAGTTTAAATTTGAACAGGGACGAGCAGTACTTC; CDR3aa: CASSLNLNRDEQYF
v_gene: TRBV20-1; abundance: once; j_gene: TRBJ1-2; d_gene: NA; CDR3nt: TGCAGTGCTGCCCCGGGGGGGTTTGGCTACACCTTC; CDR3aa: CSAAPGGFGYTF
v_gene: TRBV29-1; abundance: NA; j_gene: TRBJ2-1; d_gene: NA; CDR3nt: TGCAGCGTGGGGGACGCCGGAAACAATGAGCAGTTCTTC; CDR3aa: CSVGDAGNNEQFF
v_gene: TRBV3-1; abundance: NA; j_gene: TRBJ2-3; d_gene: TRBD2; CDR3nt: TGTGCCAGCAGCCCTAGAGCGGGAGGGCCCAATACGCAGTATTTT; CDR3aa: CASSPRAGGPNTQYF
v_gene: TRBV27; abundance: few; j_gene: TRBJ2-4; d_gene: TRBD1; CDR3nt: TGTGCCAGCAGTTTACCTGACAGGGAAAACATTCAGTACTTC; CDR3aa: CASSLPDRENIQYF
v_gene: TRBV5-1; abundance: NA; j_gene: TRBJ2-1; d_gene: NA; CDR3nt: TGCGCCAGCAGCTTGGGTCCCGGCCTTGATGAGCAGTTCTTC; CDR3aa: CASSLGPGLDEQFF
v_gene: TRBV24-1; abundance: NA; j_gene: TRBJ2-5; d_gene: NA; CDR3nt: TGTGCCACCAGTGCTCGGGGAGAGACCCAGTACTTC; CDR3aa: CATSARGETQYF
v_gene: TRBV7-9; abundance: NA; j_gene: TRBJ2-7; d_gene: TRBD2; CDR3nt: TGTGCCAGCAGCCTTCTAGCGGGGAGGTACGAGCAGTACTTC; CDR3aa: CASSLLAGRYEQYF
v_gene: TRBV5-4; abundance: once; j_gene: TRBJ2-1; d_gene: NA; CDR3nt: TGTGCCAGCAGCCCGGGACAAAGCCCTAATGAGCAGTTCTTC; CDR3aa: CASSPGQSPNEQFF
v_gene: TRBV5-1; abundance: few; j_gene: TRBJ2-6; d_gene: NA; CDR3nt: TGCGCCAGCAGCTGGGACGACAGGTCTGGGGCCAACGTCCTGACTTTC; CDR3aa: CASSWDDRSGANVLTF
v_gene: TRBV7-3; abundance: NA; j_gene: TRBJ2-1; d_gene: TRBD2; CDR3nt: TGTGCCAGCAGCTTAATGGGGGGGGTGAACTACAATGAGCAGTTCTTC; CDR3aa: CASSLMGGVNYNEQFF
v_gene: TRBV27; abundance: NA; j_gene: TRBJ2-1; d_gene: TRBD1; CDR3nt: TGTGCCAGCAGTTCCAGGGACAGTCAAAACCACAATGAGCAGTTCTTC; CDR3aa: CASSSRDSQNHNEQFF
v_gene: TRBV2; abundance: NA; j_gene: TRBJ2-7; d_gene: TRBD1; CDR3nt: TGTGCCACCGGGACAGAAACCGCCTACGAGCAGTACTTC; CDR3aa: CATGTETAYEQYF
v_gene: TRBV6-1; abundance: once; j_gene: TRBJ2-5; d_gene: NA; CDR3nt: TGTGCCAGCAGTGAAGGTCCCCCTAGAAGGAATGAGCAGTACTTC; CDR3aa: CASSEGPPRRNEQYF
v_gene: TRBV11-2; abundance: NA; j_gene: TRBJ2-1; d_gene: TRBD2; CDR3nt: TGTGCCAGCAGCGTCACTATAGCGGGAGGGGGGAATGAGCAGTTCTTC; CDR3aa: CASSVTIAGGGNEQFF
v_gene: TRBV2; abundance: NA; j_gene: TRBJ1-2; d_gene: NA; CDR3nt: TGTGCCAGCAGCCAAGGGGACACCTCTAACTATGGCTACACCTTC; CDR3aa: CASSQGDTSNYGYTF
v_gene: TRBV9; abundance: NA; j_gene: TRBJ2-5; d_gene: TRBD2; CDR3nt: TGTGCCAGCGGAGGGGAGGGGACCCAGTACTTC; CDR3aa: CASGGEGTQYF
v_gene: TRBV24-1; abundance: NA; j_gene: TRBJ2-2; d_gene: TRBD2; CDR3nt: TGTGCCACCAGTGATGCCCTGGGACTAGCGGGAACCGGGGAGCTGTTTTTT; CDR3aa: CATSDALGLAGTGELFF
v_gene: TRBV5-1; abundance: NA; j_gene: TRBJ2-1; d_gene: TRBD2; CDR3nt: TGCGCCAGCCGGGGAAGCGGGGTGAACTACAATGAGCAGTTCTTC; CDR3aa: CASRGSGVNYNEQFF
v_gene: TRBV10-3; abundance: NA; j_gene: TRBJ2-7; d_gene: NA; CDR3nt: TGTGCCATCAGTGATATAGCGGAATGGGACGAGCAGTACTTC; CDR3aa: CAISDIAEWDEQYF
v_gene: TRBV6-5; abundance: few; j_gene: TRBJ1-2; d_gene: NA; CDR3nt: TGTGCCAGCAGTTACCAGGAGTCGAGCGGCTACACCTTC; CDR3aa: CASSYQESSGYTF
v_gene: TRBV28; abundance: few; j_gene: TRBJ2-1; d_gene: NA; CDR3nt: TGTGCCAGCAGCCCGAAGTGGGGGTCGAGCTCCTACAATGAGCAGTTCTTC; CDR3aa: CASSPKWGSSSYNEQFF
v_gene: TRBV12-3/TRBV12-4; abundance: NA; j_gene: TRBJ1-5; d_gene: NA; CDR3nt: TGTGCCAGCAGATCCGGGAATTTCAATCAGCCCCAGCATTTT; CDR3aa: CASRSGNFNQPQHF
v_gene: TRBV21-1; abundance: NA; j_gene: TRBJ1-4; d_gene: NA; CDR3nt: TGTGCCAGCACCTCGAACTGGACAGGGAATAATGAAAAACTGTTTTTT; CDR3aa: CASTSNWTGNNEKLFF